This T cell receptor (beta chain) derives from a study of T-cell reconstitution after alpha-beta-depleted transplantation in children. Preparation of the TCRbeta library involved a method that used unique molecular identifiers. TCRdb re-called the PCR reads through MiXCR, storing one row per CDR3 protein. The sample shows over 550,000 distinct CDR3 sequences, roughly 10% of them seen only once. This clonotype was found many times. The V end was cut by 3 bases, the J end by 3 bases, with 12 bases between. The CDR3 spans 13 residues. The V gene's germline CDR1 is DFQATT and CDR2 SNEGSKA (reference sequence).

The chain couples TRBV20-1 to TRBJ2-7, with D possibly TRBD2 on 6 matching bases. The TCR sequence derives from a human donor who donated a stem cell graft to a child with acute myeloid leukemia. Sequencing was performed on PBMCs from the stem cell graft donor, taken from the stem cell graft. The CDR3 is CSASPTGVYEQYF. Written as DNA, the CDR3 is TGCAGTGCTAGCCCCACGGGGGTCTACGAGCAGTACTTC.